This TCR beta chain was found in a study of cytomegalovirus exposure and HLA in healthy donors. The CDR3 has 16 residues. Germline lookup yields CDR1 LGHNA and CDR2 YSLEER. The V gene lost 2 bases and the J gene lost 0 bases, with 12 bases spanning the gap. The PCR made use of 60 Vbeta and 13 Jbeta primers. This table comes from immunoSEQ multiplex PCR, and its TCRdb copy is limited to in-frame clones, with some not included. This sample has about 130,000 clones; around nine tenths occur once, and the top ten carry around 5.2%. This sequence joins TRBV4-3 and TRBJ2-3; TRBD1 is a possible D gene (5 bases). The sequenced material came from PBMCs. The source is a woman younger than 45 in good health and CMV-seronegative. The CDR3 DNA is TGCGCCAGCAGCCAAAACAGGTTTCTTAGCACAGATACGCAGTATTTT. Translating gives CASSQNRFLSTDTQYF.